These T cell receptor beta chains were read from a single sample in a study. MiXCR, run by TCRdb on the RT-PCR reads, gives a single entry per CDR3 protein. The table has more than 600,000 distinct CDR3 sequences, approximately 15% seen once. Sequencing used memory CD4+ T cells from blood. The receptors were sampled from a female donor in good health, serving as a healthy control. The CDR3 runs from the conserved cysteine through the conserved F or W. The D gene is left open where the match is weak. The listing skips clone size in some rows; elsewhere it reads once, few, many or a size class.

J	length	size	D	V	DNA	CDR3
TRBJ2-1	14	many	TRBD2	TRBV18	TGTGCCAGCTCACTCGGACTAGGTTTGGATGAGCAGTTCTTC	CASSLGLGLDEQFF
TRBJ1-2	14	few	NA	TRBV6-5	TGTGCCAGCAGTCCGCGACCCAATAGCTATGGCTACACCTTC	CASSPRPNSYGYTF
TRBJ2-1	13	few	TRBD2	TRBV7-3	TGTGCCAGCAGCGCCCCCGGCGGGAGTGACTGGTTCTTC	CASSAPGGSDWFF
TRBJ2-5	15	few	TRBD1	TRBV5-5	TGTGCCAGCAGCCTCAACCCGGGACAGCAAGAGACCCAGTACTTC	CASSLNPGQQETQYF
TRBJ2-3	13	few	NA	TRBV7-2	TGTGCCAGCAGCTTAGCGCGGGCCAATACGCAGTATTTT	CASSLARANTQYF
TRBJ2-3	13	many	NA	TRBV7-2	TGTGCCAGCAGCTCTCAAGCGACAGATACGCAGTATTTT	CASSSQATDTQYF
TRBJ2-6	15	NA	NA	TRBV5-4	TGTGCCAGCAGCTTGAAGACCTCTAGGGCCAACGTCCTGACTTTC	CASSLKTSRANVLTF
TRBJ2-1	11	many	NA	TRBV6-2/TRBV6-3	TGTGCCACCTCGGACTACAATGAGCAGTTCTTC	CATSDYNEQFF
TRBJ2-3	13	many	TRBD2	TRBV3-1	TGTGCCAGCAGCCAAGCGGGAGGGGATACGCAGTATTTT	CASSQAGGDTQYF
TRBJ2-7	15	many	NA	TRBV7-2	TGTGCCAGCAGCTCGGCCGGGACGAGAATCTACGAGCAGTACTTC	CASSSAGTRIYEQYF
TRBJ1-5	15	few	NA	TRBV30	TGTGCCTGGAGTATACCCCTAGGGCCGGGGCAGCCCCAGCATTTT	CAWSIPLGPGQPQHF
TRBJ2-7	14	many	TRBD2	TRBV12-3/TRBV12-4	TGTGCCAGCAGTTTGGGTGCAGGGAGGGTCGAGCAGTACTTC	CASSLGAGRVEQYF